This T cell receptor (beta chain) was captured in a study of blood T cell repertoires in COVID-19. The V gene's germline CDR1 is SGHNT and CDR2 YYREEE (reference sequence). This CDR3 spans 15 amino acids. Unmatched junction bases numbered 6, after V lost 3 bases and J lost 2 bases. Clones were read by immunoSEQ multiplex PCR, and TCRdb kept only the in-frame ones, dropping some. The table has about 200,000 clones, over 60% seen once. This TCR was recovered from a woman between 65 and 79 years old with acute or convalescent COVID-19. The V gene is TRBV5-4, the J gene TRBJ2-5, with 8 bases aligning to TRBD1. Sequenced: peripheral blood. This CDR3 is CASSWTGMRQETQYF. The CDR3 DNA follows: TGTGCCAGCAGCTGGACAGGGATGAGACAAGAGACCCAGTACTTC.